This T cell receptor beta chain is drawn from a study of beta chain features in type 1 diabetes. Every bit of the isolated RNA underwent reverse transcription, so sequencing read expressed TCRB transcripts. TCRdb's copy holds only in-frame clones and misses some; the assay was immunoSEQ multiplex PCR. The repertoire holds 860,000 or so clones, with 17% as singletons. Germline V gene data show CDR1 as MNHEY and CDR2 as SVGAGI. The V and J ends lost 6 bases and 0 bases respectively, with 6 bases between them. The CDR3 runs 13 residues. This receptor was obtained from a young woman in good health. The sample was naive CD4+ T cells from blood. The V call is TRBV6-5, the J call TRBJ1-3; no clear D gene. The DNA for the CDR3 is TGTGCCAGCAGACACACCTCTGGAAACACCATATATTTT. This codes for CASRHTSGNTIYF.